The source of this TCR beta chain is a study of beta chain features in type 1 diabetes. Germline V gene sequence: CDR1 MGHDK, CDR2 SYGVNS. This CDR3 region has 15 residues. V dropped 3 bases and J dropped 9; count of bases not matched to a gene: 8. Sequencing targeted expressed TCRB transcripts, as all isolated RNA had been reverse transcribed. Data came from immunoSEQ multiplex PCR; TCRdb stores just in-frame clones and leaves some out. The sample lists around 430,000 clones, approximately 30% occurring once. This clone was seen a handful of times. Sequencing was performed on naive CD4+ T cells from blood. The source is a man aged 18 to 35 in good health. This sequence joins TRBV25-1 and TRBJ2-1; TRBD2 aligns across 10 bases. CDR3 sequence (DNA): TGTGCCAGCAGTGAGCCAGCGGGAGGGCTAAGTGAGCAGTTCTTC. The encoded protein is CASSEPAGGLSEQFF.